Detailed here is one T cell receptor beta chain. The identical CDR3 is also encoded by other nucleotide sequences in the sample. This sample is part of a study of blood T cell repertoires in COVID-19. About the study: Specimens from acute and convalescent COVID-19 originated in the United States, Italy and Spain.

Germline-derived CDR1 and CDR2 are SGHRS and YFSETQ. This CDR3 comprises 15 residues. The V gene end was trimmed by 2 bases and the J gene end by 4 bases; junction bases not matched to a gene: 3. Per the authors' pipeline: Counts of nucleated cells, estimated from reference gene primer amplification, were obtained. Using immunoSEQ multiplex PCR, the repertoire was profiled, and TCRdb retains in-frame clones only, with some absent. That table furnishes V, J and clone size, whereas the DNA furnished D and trimming. This table holds around 300,000 clones, about 90% found once. Sequencing was done on a sample of peripheral blood. The chain has TRBV5-1 and TRBJ2-5; 12 positions agree with TRBD2. The clonotype originates from a woman aged 40-49 years with acute or convalescent COVID-19. The CDR3 loop is CASSFLAGGPETQYF. CDR3 DNA: TGCGCCAGCAGCTTTCTAGCGGGGGGGCCAGAGACCCAGTACTTC.